This T cell receptor beta chain comes out of a study of T-cell memory formation after mild COVID-19. There are 18 residues in the CDR3. Germline lookup yields CDR1 MGHRA and CDR2 YSYEKL. V shed 4 bases and J 2 bases; nucleotides not matched to a gene: 11. One entry per CDR3 protein results from TCRdb running MiXCR on the 5' RACE reads. The data hold about 110,000 distinct CDR3 sequences, with 15% to 20% observed a single time. Study-wide points: Day 15 to 85 contracting clones showed balanced CD4/CD8; later expanders leaned CD4+. The main location of contracting CD4+ clones was CM and EM, and that of contracting CD8+ clones was EMRA. Pre-infection memory already had some responding clones, implying cross-reactive memory joined.

In this sample, this clonotype turned up a few times. What it binds is not known. This receptor was identified in a young man who had mild COVID-19 (a few samples of this study predate the infection). Cell type and time point are not known. V is TRBV4-1 and J is TRBJ2-3; 11 bases agree with TRBD2. Sample: PBMCs or a T cell subset sorted from them (not recorded which). The CDR3 reads CASSPPTPSGGTTDTQYF. CDR3 nucleotides: TGCGCCAGCAGCCCCCCAACACCTAGCGGGGGGACCACAGATACGCAGTATTTT.